This T cell receptor (beta chain) was retrieved from a study of Ad26.COV2.S vaccination and SARS-CoV-2 variants. Study at large: The study gave Ad26.COV2.S intramuscularly, once or twice 56 days apart.

This clone appeared once. Antigen unknown. Study-level findings and limits: Using TCR breadth and depth analyses may have led to underestimated total T cell responses. Placebo recipients had lower spike-specific TCR breadth than vaccine recipients.

Assay: immunoSEQ multiplex PCR; the TCRdb copy retains only in-frame clones and omits some. This table holds around 300,000 clones, roughly nine tenths found once. Germline values: CDR1 SGDLS, CDR2 YYNGEE. The CDR3 spans 18 residues. V lost 4 bases, J lost 0 bases, and 7 bases stayed unmatched. This sample's treatment: around 19 received Ad26.COV2.S at low or high dose, single or two shots; five or six received placebo; per-sample allocation not given. Sampling happened 63 days after the first vaccine or placebo injection. The receptor was derived from a person aged 18-60 years who received the Ad26.COV2.S COVID-19 vaccine or a placebo. The chain couples TRBV9 to TRBJ2-1, with 13 bases matching TRBD2. Specimen: peripheral blood, collected in a trial of Ad26.COV2.S vaccine versus placebo. CDR3 bases: TGTGCCAGCAGCACGGGACTAGCGGGGAGCCCCTCCTACAATGAGCAGTTCTTC. It translates to CASSTGLAGSPSYNEQFF.